This TCR beta chain was obtained from a study of molecular identifiers for immune sequencing clone quantification. Overall study: Replicate experiments divided RNA from around 20,000 or 100,000 naive CD8 cells into five parts and sequenced four.

The sample holds many counts of this clonotype. Its antigen remains unknown. In preparing bulk TCR libraries, previously described methods and listed TCR primers were used. TCRdb reprocessed the PCR reads with MiXCR, giving one entry per CDR3 protein. The table includes about 510,000 distinct CDR3 sequences, around 23% detected once. Notes on the study in general: More than 97% of effector molecules, versus under 1% of naive-cell molecules, belonged to clones above 20 RNA copies.

The CDR3 consists of 18 residues. Germline V gene data show CDR1 as SGHTA and CDR2 as FQGTGA. Unmatched junction bases numbered 15, after V lost 1 base and J lost 5 bases. With 10%, 30% or 50% of RNA, roughly 17,000 to 1,000,000 naive CD8 T cells were sequenced. Sequencing was done on a sample of naive CD8+ T cells from blood, with Jurkat cell RNA spiked in. Subset specified: FACS-sorted CD8+CD4-CCR7+CD45RA+ naive T cells. This chain uses TRBV7-3 with TRBJ2-5; 8 bases are a match to TRBD2. The sequence derives from a human donor in good health. Some libraries in this study had Jurkat cell RNA spiked in. In DNA, the CDR3 is TGTGCCAGCAGCTTAAACCACCTTCCGGGAGGGTCGAAGGAGACCCAGTACTTC. Residues: CASSLNHLPGGSKETQYF.